These T cell receptor beta chains were read from a single sample in a study of shared clonotypes between healthy human individuals. Only in-frame clones appear in the TCRdb table, and some are missing; sequencing was by immunoSEQ multiplex PCR. The sample records around 2,000,000 clones, roughly 94% being singletons. Sequencing was performed on naive CD8+ T cells sorted from blood. The receptors stem from a man younger than 35 in good health. CDR3s leave out the opening cysteine and the closing phenylalanine or tryptophan. D genes are given only for firm matches.

d_gene: TRBD1; v_gene: TRBV6-1; CDR3aa: ASSEDPGGNTEAF
d_gene: .; v_gene: TRBV6-1; CDR3aa: ASSEPASVAYEQY
d_gene: TRBD2; v_gene: TRBV7-9; CDR3aa: ASSTTSGSWTGELF
d_gene: .; v_gene: TRBV28; CDR3aa: ASSNQVSGNTIY
d_gene: TRBD2; v_gene: TRBV4-1; CDR3aa: ASSQELAGGYEQF
d_gene: .; v_gene: TRBV28; CDR3aa: ASSSGLIGELF
d_gene: .; v_gene: TRBV5-4; CDR3aa: ASSLVPNQPQH
d_gene: .; v_gene: TRBV7-9; CDR3aa: ASSFGNYEQY
d_gene: .; v_gene: TRBV27; CDR3aa: ASSLTGASEQY
d_gene: .; v_gene: TRBV7-9; CDR3aa: ARTQGNTGELF
d_gene: .; v_gene: TRBV6-1; CDR3aa: ASSDGQKNIQY